Following are 6 T cell receptor beta chains from one sample sequenced in a study of CD8+ T cells in alopecia areata. Following RNA extraction, reverse transcription yielded cDNA that acted as the sequencing template. Sequencing was performed with immunoSEQ multiplex PCR; in TCRdb, only in-frame clones are kept and a portion is missing. The table shows 150,000 or so clones, with around 87% occurring only once. Sequences were derived from CD8+ T cells sorted from blood, sampled at week 0. All receptors come from a human donor with alopecia areata.

The chain combines TRBV5-4 with TRBJ1-2; 8 nucleotides match TRBD1. This CDR3 comprises 14 residues. CDR1 SGHNT and CDR2 YYREEE come from the germline V gene (reference sequence). V was pared by 2 bases and J by 6 bases, with 6 bases of the junction left unmatched. The CDR3 protein is CASSFRTGTDGYTF. For the CDR3, the DNA is TGTGCCAGCAGCTTTAGGACAGGGACGGATGGCTACACCTTC.

This chain uses TRBV5-1 with TRBJ2-3, with D possibly TRBD1 on 6 matching bases. The CDR3 is 14 amino acids. Germline assignment: CDR1 SGHRS and CDR2 YFSETQ. V was clipped by 1 base and J by 3 bases, with 9 bases between them. Here the CDR3 DNA reads TGCGCCAGCAGCTTGTCCACAGGGACAGATACGCAGTATTTT. It encodes CASSLSTGTDTQYF.

V and J are TRBV13 and TRBJ2-5, with D uncertain. The CDR3 is 14 amino acids. Trimming cost V 4 bases and J 0 bases, with 9 bases left between them. The V gene's germline CDR1 is PRHDT and CDR2 FYEKMQ (reference sequence). CDR3 in DNA: TGTGCCAGCAGCTCCGGACGGGACCAAGAGACCCAGTACTTC. Encoded protein: CASSSGRDQETQYF. Full variable domain (outside the CDR3, taken from reference TRBV13 and TRBJ2-5): AAGVIQSPRHLIKEKRETATLKCYPIPRHDTVYWYQQGPGQDPQFLISFYEKMQSDKGSIPDRFSAQQFSDYHSELNMSSLELGDSALYFCASSSGRDQETQYFGPGTRLLVL.

This chain joins TRBV4-1 and TRBJ1-2, with TRBD1 identical over 7 bases. The length of the CDR3 is 12 residues. V was clipped by 6 bases and J by 14 bases; unmatched bases: 12. Per germline, CDR1 MGHRA and CDR2 YSYEKL. The CDR3 protein is CASRTSPGTETF. The CDR3 DNA sequence: TGCGCCAGCAGAACATCCCCCGGGACAGAAACCTTC.

The V and J genes are TRBV4-1 and TRBJ2-7; TRBD2 matches 7 bases. V lost 4 bases to trimming and J lost 6 bases; unmatched junction nucleotides: 15. CDR3 length equals 16 residues. Germline CDR1 is MGHRA and CDR2 is YSYEKL. Written as DNA, the CDR3 is TGCGCCAGCAGCCTCCTCGGACTAGAACTCGGTCCCGAGCAGTACTTC. It encodes CASSLLGLELGPEQYF.

The V gene is TRBV9, the J gene TRBJ2-1; possibly TRBD2 for D (5 bases). The length of the CDR3 is 16 residues. The germline V gene encodes CDR1 SGDLS and CDR2 YYNGEE. Trimming left V 7 bases short and J 6 bases short, with 23 bases between. CDR3 nucleotides: TGTGCCAGCGGAACCCCTGGGGTGAGGGAAGGCAATGAGCAGTTCTTC. As protein: CASGTPGVREGNEQFF.